What follows are 13 T cell receptor beta chains derived from one specimen sequenced in a study of identifying expanded T cells in peripheral blood. The repertoire was sequenced with immunoSEQ multiplex PCR; TCRdb's copy has only in-frame clones and lacks some. The data hold over 45,000 clones, with under 85% observed a single time. The sample taken for sequencing was blood. The receptors derive from a person between 18 and 75 years old in good health.

The chain joins TRBV7-2 to TRBJ2-5; 9 bases are a match to TRBD1. Looked up from germline, CDR1 is SGHTA and CDR2 is FQGNSA. This CDR3 contains 16 residues. V lost 5 bases and J lost 2; bases outside the gene matches: 9. CDR3 in amino acids: CASSLGTGSGQETQYF. The DNA of the CDR3 is TGTGCCAGCAGCCTTGGGACAGGGTCGGGGCAAGAGACCCAGTACTTC.

The chain employs TRBV5-1 and TRBJ2-3, with D maybe TRBD1 (6 bases). The CDR3 extends over 14 amino acids. Germline loops: CDR1 SGHRS, CDR2 YFSETQ. V dropped 2 bases and J dropped 6 bases, with 13 bases sitting between them. The CDR3 here is CASSFNTQGDTQYF. The CDR3 DNA reads TGCGCCAGCAGCTTTAACACTCAGGGGGATACGCAGTATTTT. The variable domain in full, with the rest retrieved from reference TRBV5-1 and TRBJ2-3, is KAGVTQTPRYLIKTRGQQVTLSCSPISGHRSVSWYQQTPGQGLQFLFEYFSETQRNKGNFPGRFSGRQFSNSRSEMNVSTLELGDSALYLCASSFNTQGDTQYFGPGTRLTVL.

This clone was counted a single time. This chain connects TRBV5-5 to TRBJ2-3; D is unresolved. Germline CDR1 and CDR2: SGHKS and YYEKEE (reference sequence). There are 14 residues in the CDR3. Trimming cost V 2 bases and J 5 bases, with 12 bases left between them. The CDR3 loop reads CASSFRYSVDTQYF. The CDR3 nucleotides read TGTGCCAGCAGCTTCCGGTATTCAGTAGATACGCAGTATTTT.

This chain joins TRBV7-2 and TRBJ2-1; 9 nucleotides agree with TRBD2. CDR3 length equals 16 residues. J gave up 8 bases and V 2 bases, and 10 bases lay outside the gene matches. CDR1 SGHTA and CDR2 FQGNSA come from the germline V gene. CDR3 sequence reads: CASSLRLAGIADEQFF. CDR3 nucleotides: TGTGCCAGCAGCTTAAGGCTAGCGGGAATCGCAGATGAGCAGTTCTTC.

V and J are TRBV5-5 and TRBJ1-2; no clear D gene. Germline assignment: CDR1 SGHKS and CDR2 YYEKEE (reference sequence). V lost 0 bases and J 3 bases, leaving 6 bases between the germline ends. The CDR3 is made up of 13 amino acids. The CDR3 reads CASSLVADYGYTF. CDR3 DNA sequence: TGTGCCAGCAGCTTGGTGGCGGACTATGGCTACACCTTC.

This sequence joins TRBV4-2 and TRBJ1-4; 9 nucleotides align to TRBD1. V shed 0 bases, J shed 1 base, and the junction held 3 bases outside the gene matches. In germline, CDR1 is LGHNA, CDR2 YNFKEQ. This CDR3 has 17 residues. In DNA, the CDR3 is TGTGCCAGCAGCCAAGACCCGGGACAGGGAACTAATGAAAAACTGTTTTTT. Amino acids: CASSQDPGQGTNEKLFF.

V is TRBV2 and J is TRBJ2-1, with 12 nucleotides matching TRBD2. The CDR3 contains 14 residues. Germline-derived CDR1 and CDR2 are SNHLY and FYNNEI. Trimming at V came to 6 bases and at J to 8 bases, leaving 5 bases not matched to a gene. CDR3 bases: TGTGCCAGCAGGGAGACTAGCGGGGGATATGAGCAGTTCTTC. It encodes CASRETSGGYEQFF.

The V gene is TRBV6-1, the J gene TRBJ2-7; tentatively, D is TRBD1 (6 bases). V lost 7 bases, J lost 1 base, and 11 bases lay in between. This CDR3 comprises 13 residues. Germline V lookup: CDR1 MNHNS, CDR2 SASEGT. The CDR3 DNA sequence: TGTGCCAGCACCGAAGGGGGTTCCTACGAGCAGTACTTC. Its protein product is CASTEGGSYEQYF.

This clone was detected only a few times. The V gene is TRBV19, the J gene TRBJ2-7; a possible D gene is TRBD1 (6 bases). Germline values: CDR1 LNHDA, CDR2 SQIVND (reference sequence). The V end was cut by 5 bases, the J end by 4 bases, with 24 bases between. The CDR3 contains 17 residues. In DNA form, the CDR3 reads TGTGCCAGTAGTCTCTATTCCAATGACAGGAGCCTTTACGAGCAGTACTTC. Its translation: CASSLYSNDRSLYEQYF.

This clone was counted a single time. V is TRBV29-1 and J is TRBJ2-1; the match to TRBD2 covers 8 bases. This CDR3 spans 15 amino acids. The ends lost 4 bases at V and 0 bases at J; junction bases unmatched: 5. Germline CDR1 reads SQVTM; CDR2 reads ANQGSEA. CDR3 in amino acids: CSVATSGGSYNEQFF. CDR3 in DNA: TGCAGCGTTGCAACCAGCGGGGGCTCCTACAATGAGCAGTTCTTC.

V usage is TRBV30 and J usage is TRBJ2-1, with D uncertain. V lost 2 bases to trimming and J lost 9 bases, with 17 bases between them. This CDR3 is built from 14 residues. Per the germline V gene, CDR1 is GTSNPN and CDR2 is SVGIG (reference sequence). The CDR3 protein is CAWSRNWGNSEQFF. CDR3 coding DNA: TGTGCCTGGAGTAGGAACTGGGGTAATAGTGAGCAGTTCTTC.

The chain couples TRBV14 to TRBJ2-7; TRBD1 agrees at 7 bases. The CDR3 totals 15 residues. The V gene end was trimmed by 3 bases and the J gene end by 2 bases; junction bases not matched to a gene: 7. Germline-derived CDR1 and CDR2 are SGHDN and FVKESK. CDR3 DNA: TGTGCCAGCAGCCACCGACAGGGAAGAGCCTACGAGCAGTACTTC. Amino acid sequence: CASSHRQGRAYEQYF.

Here the CDR3 DNA reads TGCAGCGTCAATCCAGCAGGATCCCAGGGGGTCTATGGCTACACCTTC. Its protein is CSVNPAGSQGVYGYTF. The J gene is TRBJ1-2, the V gene TRBV29-1; 7 bases fit TRBD1. Germline trimming cut 6 bases from V and 4 bases from J; bases unmatched to any gene: 17. There are 16 residues in the CDR3. Germline CDR1 and CDR2: SQVTM and ANQGSEA. The whole variable domain, remainder taken from reference TRBV29-1 and TRBJ1-2, is SAVISQKPSRDICQRGTSLTIQCQVDSQVTMMFWYRQQPGQSLTLIATANQGSEATYESGFVIDKFPISRPNLTFSTLTVSNMSPEDSSIYLCSVNPAGSQGVYGYTFGSGTRLTVV.